Following are 8 T cell receptor beta chains from one sample sequenced in a study of PD-1 blockade in classical Hodgkin lymphoma. Each and every patient relapsed after autologous stem cell transplantation, and patients got differing brentuximab vedotin exposure. Thawed PBMCs yielded CD4+ T cells through magnetic negative selection. The data were produced by immunoSEQ multiplex PCR, yet TCRdb's version contains in-frame clones alone and is incomplete. The sample holds around 25,000 clones, roughly 84% seen once. Sequenced here: CD4+ T cells from blood, sampled at baseline. All receptors come from a human donor with classical Hodgkin lymphoma.

The chain has TRBV5-6 and TRBJ2-7; D not certain. Between the trimmed V and J ends, which lost 1 base and 0 bases, there was a span of 5 bases. The length of the CDR3 is 13 residues. CDR1 and CDR2 from the germline V gene are SGHDT and YYEEEE. Written as DNA, the CDR3 is TGTGCCAGCAGCTTGTTCACCTCCTACGAGCAGTACTTC. Translating gives CASSLFTSYEQYF.

The chain has TRBV6-6 and TRBJ1-2, with 8 positions matching TRBD1. V shed 0 bases, J shed 8 bases, and the junction held 11 bases outside the gene matches. The germline gives CDR1 MNHNY, CDR2 SVGAGI (reference sequence). There are 16 residues in the CDR3. The CDR3 region is CASSYSSGQGLGGYTF. The CDR3 nucleotides are TGTGCCAGCAGTTACTCAAGCGGACAGGGTCTTGGGGGCTACACCTTC.

The chain joins TRBV18 to TRBJ2-5; the D is unclear. The germline V gene has CDR1 KGHSH and CDR2 LQKENI. V lost 3 bases and J lost 5, with 16 bases in between. The CDR3 runs 15 residues. The DNA of the CDR3 is TGTGCCAGCTCACCGAACGATGGAACTCGCGAGACCCAGTACTTC. It codes for CASSPNDGTRETQYF. Combining the CDR3 with reference TRBV18 and TRBJ2-5 gives the whole variable domain NAGVMQNPRHLVRRRGQEARLRCSPMKGHSHVYWYRQLPEEGLKFMVYLQKENIIDESGMPKERFSAEFPKEGPSILRIQQVVRGDSAAYFCASSPNDGTRETQYFGPGTRLLVL.

The chain is built from TRBV20-1 and TRBJ1-2; possible D gene TRBD1, 5 bases. Germline V CDR1 and CDR2: DFQATT, SNEGSKA (reference sequence). V was clipped by 2 bases and J by 7 bases, with 8 bases between them. The CDR3 sequence is 11 residues long. CDR3 nucleotides: TGCAGTGCTAGAAAGGGGATTGGCTACACCTTC. The encoded protein is CSARKGIGYTF.

The gene calls are TRBV6-5 and TRBJ1-1; no clear D gene. V was clipped by 0 bases and J by 1 base, with 3 bases between them. Germline V gives CDR1 MNHEY, CDR2 SVGAGI. This CDR3 region has 13 residues. The CDR3 spells CASSYSQNTEAFF. As DNA, the CDR3 is TGTGCCAGCAGTTACTCGCAGAACACTGAAGCTTTCTTT.

The chain has TRBV6-5 and TRBJ1-2, with 9 bases matching TRBD1. The CDR3 runs 14 residues. J was trimmed by 5 bases and V by 6 bases; bases with no gene match: 7. CDR1 is MNHEY, CDR2 SVGAGI, per germline. CDR3 protein: CASRNPGQGYGYTF. As DNA, the CDR3 is TGTGCCAGCAGAAACCCGGGACAGGGATATGGCTACACCTTC.

This clone showed up just a few times. CDR3 protein: CASRYRGHMGNSPLHF. In DNA, the CDR3 is TGCGCCAGCAGGTACAGGGGACATATGGGTAATTCACCCCTCCACTTT. The chain combines TRBV23-1 with TRBJ1-6, with 7 bases lining up with TRBD1. TRBV23-1 carries the ORF label, with uncertain function. The CDR3 covers 16 residues. V dropped 6 bases and J dropped 6; count of bases not matched to a gene: 11.

V is TRBV6-5 and J is TRBJ1-1; 10 bases fit TRBD1. The J segment lost 5 bases and the V segment lost 7 bases, leaving 7 bases of the junction unmatched. Germline V gene sequence: CDR1 MNHEY, CDR2 SVGAGI. There are 14 residues in the CDR3. CDR3 bases: TGTGCCAGCACCCGACAGGGGGCGTGGACTGAAGCTTTCTTT. Translating it yields CASTRQGAWTEAFF.